Shown below are 6 T cell receptor beta chains from a single sample sequenced in a study. TCRdb ran MiXCR on the 5' RACE reads and lists one entry per CDR3 protein. The profile shows some 54,000 distinct CDR3 sequences, 15% to 20% of them singletons. The sample was naive CD4+ T cells sorted from blood. Documented subset: naive CD4+ T cells, CD4+CD45RA+CD25-. The receptors come from a female donor with breast cancer.

Concerning this clonotype itself: At one boundary the junction diverges from the germline segment, which might be a read error. The V gene is TRBV5-1, the J gene TRBJ2-2; 10 bases line up with TRBD2. Per germline, CDR1 SGHRS and CDR2 YFSETQ. This CDR3 is built from 15 residues. Here the CDR3 reads CASSLAGGQTVELFF. CDR3 nucleotides: TGCGCCAGCAGCTTAGCGGGAGGGCAAACCGTGGAGCTGTTTTTT.

The V call is TRBV5-1, the J call TRBJ2-5; TRBD2 aligns across 9 bases. The V gene end was trimmed by 2 bases and the J gene end by 1 base; junction bases not matched to a gene: 6. Germline-derived CDR1 and CDR2 are SGHRS and YFSETQ. The CDR3 extends over 16 amino acids. CDR3 nucleotide sequence: TGCGCCAGCAGCTTCGGCGCGGGAGGGTCCCAAGAGACCCAGTACTTC. It codes for CASSFGAGGSQETQYF.

There are many counts of this clonotype. The V call is TRBV12-3 or TRBV12-4, the J call TRBJ1-2; D unresolved. V was cut by 6 bases and J by 8 bases, with 19 bases left in between. The CDR3 is 14 residues long. The CDR3 is CASSPNGLTGGYTF. The DNA for the CDR3 is TGTGCCAGCAGCCCAAACGGCCTTACGGGGGGCTACACCTTC.

This clonotype was observed at least ten times. V gene TRBV20-1 combines with J gene TRBJ2-3; D might be TRBD2 (6 bases). Trimming removed 1 base from V and 0 bases from J, with 11 bases in between. The germline gives CDR1 DFQATT, CDR2 SNEGSKA (reference sequence). The CDR3 runs to 15 residues. For the CDR3, the DNA is TGCAGTGCTAGAGGGCTAGCGACTAGCACAGATACGCAGTATTTT. This codes for CSARGLATSTDTQYF.

This clonotype has a count of ten or more. The V and J genes are TRBV4-1 and TRBJ2-1; tentative D call: TRBD2 (6 bases). This CDR3 is built from 14 residues. The V end was cut by 0 bases, the J end by 3 bases, with 6 bases between. The germline CDR1 and CDR2 sequences are MGHRA and YSYEKL. CDR3 amino acids: CASSQETSYNEQFF. The CDR3, as DNA: TGCGCCAGCAGCCAAGAGACTAGCTACAATGAGCAGTTCTTC.

This sequence joins TRBV27 and TRBJ1-1; D is perhaps TRBD1 (6 bases). With 7 bases removed from V and 0 bases from J, the gap between germline ends came to 15 bases. Germline lookup yields CDR1 MNHEY and CDR2 SMNVEV (reference sequence). CDR3 size: 15 residues. CDR3 nucleotides: TGTGCCAGCAAGTCCGTAGGGGGTTTGAACACTGAAGCTTTCTTT. Translated, it gives CASKSVGGLNTEAFF.